The clone carrying this T cell receptor beta chain occurred a few times. Its matching antigen is unknown. This CDR3 is 15 amino acids long. Germline V lookup: CDR1 KGHSH, CDR2 LQKENI. The ends were cut back, 0 bases at V and 7 bases at J, with 12 bases in the middle. Together with a sample-barcoded 5' primer, a J-beta primer mix was included in a second PCR lasting roughly 6 to 12 cycles. Every cDNA molecule carried a tag from a template-switch adaptor bearing 12 random nucleotides. Using its own MiXCR run on the 5' RACE reads, TCRdb lists one record per CDR3 protein. The sample carries about 1.8 million distinct CDR3 sequences, around half recorded once. In each sample, at least 6.5 million PBMCs were isolated. The amount of total RNA extracted per sample was at least 6 micrograms. The entry originates in a study of blood T cells in healthy people across ages. The study, taken as a whole, reports: The study regarded diversity estimates from one million T cells as underestimates.

The TCR was taken from a woman in her thirties or forties in good health. Sequenced: blood. The chain carries TRBV18 and TRBJ1-4; D not resolved. The CDR3 sequence: CASSPPSAGSEKLFF. The DNA of the CDR3 is TGTGCCAGCTCACCACCTAGTGCGGGATCTGAAAAACTGTTTTTT. Using reference TRBV18 and TRBJ1-4 for the parts outside the CDR3, the full variable domain is NAGVMQNPRHLVRRRGQEARLRCSPMKGHSHVYWYRQLPEEGLKFMVYLQKENIIDESGMPKERFSAEFPKEGPSILRIQQVVRGDSAAYFCASSPPSAGSEKLFFGSGTQLSVL.